The table lists the clone carrying this T cell receptor (beta chain) with a few counts. The antigen is unknown. Universal primer sites and UMIs were introduced during 5'RACE template-switching synthesis of TCR cDNA. A single record per CDR3 protein comes from TCRdb applying MiXCR to the 5' RACE reads. The sample contains around 610,000 distinct CDR3 sequences, less than 15% of which appear only once. This sample was taken from a study of T cells after yellow fever vaccination. Across the study: It was SMART-Seq v4 Ultra Low Input that prepared the fractions with low cell numbers. Study-wide results and caveats: Post-booster repertoires again held most primary-vaccination clones (about 96% CD4, about 88% CD8).

The CDR3 consists of 15 residues. Trimming left V 1 base short and J 3 bases short, with 12 bases between. The germline gives CDR1 SEHNR, CDR2 FQNEAQ (reference sequence). Sequenced here: PBMCs, sampled on the day of the yellow fever booster vaccination. The clonotype comes from a man younger than 45 who received the YFV17D yellow fever vaccine. The V and J genes are TRBV7-9 and TRBJ1-2; a weak D match, TRBD1 (6 bases). Here the CDR3 DNA reads TGTGCCAGCAGCTTAGGGCAGGGGCTAGACTATGGCTACACCTTC. It translates to CASSLGQGLDYGYTF.